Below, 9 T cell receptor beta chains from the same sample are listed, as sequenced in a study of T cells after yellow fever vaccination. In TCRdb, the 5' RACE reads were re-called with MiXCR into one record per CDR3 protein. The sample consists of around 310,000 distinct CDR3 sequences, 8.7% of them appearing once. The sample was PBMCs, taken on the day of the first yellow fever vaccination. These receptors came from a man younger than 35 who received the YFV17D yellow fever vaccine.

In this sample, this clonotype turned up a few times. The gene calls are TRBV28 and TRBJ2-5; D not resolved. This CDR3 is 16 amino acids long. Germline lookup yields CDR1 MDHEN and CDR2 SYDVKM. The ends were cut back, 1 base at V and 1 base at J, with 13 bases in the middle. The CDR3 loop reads CASSLLAHHLQETQYF. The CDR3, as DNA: TGTGCCAGCAGTTTATTGGCGCACCACCTCCAAGAGACCCAGTACTTC.

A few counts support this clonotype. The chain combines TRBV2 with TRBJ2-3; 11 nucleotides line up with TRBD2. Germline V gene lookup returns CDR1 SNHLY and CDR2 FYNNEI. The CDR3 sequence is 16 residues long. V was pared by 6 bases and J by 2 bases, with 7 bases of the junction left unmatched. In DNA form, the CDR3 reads TGTGCCAGCAGATTCACGGGACTAGCGGTCACAGATACGCAGTATTTT. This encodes CASRFTGLAVTDTQYF.

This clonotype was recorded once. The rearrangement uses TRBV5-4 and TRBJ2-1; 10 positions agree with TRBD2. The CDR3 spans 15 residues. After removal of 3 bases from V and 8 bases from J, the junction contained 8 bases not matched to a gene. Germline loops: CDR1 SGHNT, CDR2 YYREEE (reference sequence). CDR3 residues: CASSYGAGGPHEQFF. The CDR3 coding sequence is TGTGCCAGCAGCTATGGAGCGGGGGGGCCGCATGAGCAGTTCTTC.

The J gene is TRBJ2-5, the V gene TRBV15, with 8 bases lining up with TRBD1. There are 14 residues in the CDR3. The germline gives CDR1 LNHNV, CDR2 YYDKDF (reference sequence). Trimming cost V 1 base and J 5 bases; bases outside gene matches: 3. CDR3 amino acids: CATSRGTGMETQYF. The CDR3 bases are TGTGCCACCAGCAGAGGGACAGGGATGGAGACCCAGTACTTC. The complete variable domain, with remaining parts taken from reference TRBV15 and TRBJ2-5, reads DAMVIQNPRYQVTQFGKPVTLSCSQTLNHNVMYWYQQKSSQAPKLLFHYYDKDFNNEADTPDNFQSRRPNTSFCFLDIRSPGLGDTAMYLCATSRGTGMETQYFGPGTRLLVL.

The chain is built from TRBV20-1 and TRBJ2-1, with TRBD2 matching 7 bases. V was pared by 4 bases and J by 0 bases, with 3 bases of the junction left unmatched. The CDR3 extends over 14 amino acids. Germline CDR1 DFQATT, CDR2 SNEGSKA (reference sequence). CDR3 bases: TGCAGTGCTACGCGGGGGAGCTCCTACAATGAGCAGTTCTTC. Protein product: CSATRGSSYNEQFF.

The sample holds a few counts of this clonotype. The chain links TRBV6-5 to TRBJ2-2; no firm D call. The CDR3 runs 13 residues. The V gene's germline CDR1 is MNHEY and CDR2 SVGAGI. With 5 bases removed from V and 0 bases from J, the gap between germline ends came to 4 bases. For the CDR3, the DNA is TGTGCCAGCAGTAACACGAACACCGGGGAGCTGTTTTTT. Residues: CASSNTNTGELFF.

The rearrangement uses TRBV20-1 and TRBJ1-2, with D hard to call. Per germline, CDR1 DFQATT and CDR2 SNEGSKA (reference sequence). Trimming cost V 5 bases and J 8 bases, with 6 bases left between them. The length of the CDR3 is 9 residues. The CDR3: CSAPAGYTF. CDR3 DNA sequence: TGCAGTGCTCCAGCAGGCTACACCTTC.

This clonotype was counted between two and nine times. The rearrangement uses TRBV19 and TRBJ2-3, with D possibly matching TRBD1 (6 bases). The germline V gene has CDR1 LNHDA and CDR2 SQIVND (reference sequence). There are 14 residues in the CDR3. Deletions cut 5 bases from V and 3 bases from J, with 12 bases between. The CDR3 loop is CASSPLQGTDTQYF. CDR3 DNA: TGTGCCAGTAGTCCTTTACAGGGAACAGATACGCAGTATTTT.

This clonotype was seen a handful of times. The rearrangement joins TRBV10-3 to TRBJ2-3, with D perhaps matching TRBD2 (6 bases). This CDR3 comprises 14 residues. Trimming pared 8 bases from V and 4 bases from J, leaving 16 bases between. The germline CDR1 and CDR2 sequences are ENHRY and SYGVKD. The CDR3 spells CAIRGAGTADTQYF. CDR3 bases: TGTGCCATCCGCGGCGCGGGGACTGCAGATACGCAGTATTTT.